The 15 T cell receptor beta chains below come from one sample, sequenced in a study of cytomegalovirus exposure and HLA in healthy donors. Primers included in the PCR were 60 Vbeta and 13 Jbeta primers. Data came from immunoSEQ multiplex PCR; TCRdb stores just in-frame clones and leaves some out. The table lists 120,000 to 150,000 clones, roughly 86% of them singletons. The sample was PBMCs. The receptors shown here come from a man aged 18 to 29 in good health and CMV-seropositive.

J is TRBJ2-5 and V is TRBV18; D might be TRBD2 (6 bases). CDR3 size: 14 residues. Germline V gene lookup returns CDR1 KGHSH and CDR2 LQKENI. V lost 3 bases, J lost 5 bases, and 13 bases lay in between. CDR3 amino acids: CASSPRLDRETQYF. In nucleotides, the CDR3 is TGTGCCAGCTCACCGAGACTAGATCGGGAGACCCAGTACTTC.

V and J are TRBV4-2 and TRBJ1-2; weak D call: TRBD1 (5 bases). Germline V gene lookup returns CDR1 LGHNA and CDR2 YNFKEQ. V was trimmed by 3 bases and J by 4 bases, leaving 9 bases between them. CDR3 length: 13 amino acids. The CDR3 protein is CASSQGEAYGYTF. Here the CDR3 DNA reads TGTGCCAGCAGCCAGGGGGAGGCCTATGGCTACACCTTC.

The chain couples TRBV29-1 to TRBJ1-2; TRBD1 agrees at 10 bases. The length of the CDR3 is 14 residues. The ends lost 5 bases at V and 2 bases at J; junction bases unmatched: 5. CDR1 is SQVTM, CDR2 ANQGSEA, per germline. The CDR3 coding sequence is TGCAGCGTTCCTGGACAGGGGGGCAACTATGGCTACACCTTC. It codes for CSVPGQGGNYGYTF.

The chain links TRBV19 to TRBJ2-2, with TRBD1 identical over 11 bases. The CDR3 is 15 residues long. From germline, CDR1 is LNHDA and CDR2 SQIVND (reference sequence). The ends lost 6 bases at V and 2 bases at J; junction bases unmatched: 2. For the CDR3, the DNA is TGTGCCAGTAGGGGACAGGGGGTCAACACCGGGGAGCTGTTTTTT. This translates into CASRGQGVNTGELFF.

About this clone itself: Other DNA variants within this sample encode the same CDR3. V gene TRBV5-6 combines with J gene TRBJ1-4; D is perhaps TRBD1 (6 bases). V lost 3 bases to trimming and J lost 0 bases, with 18 bases between them. Germline CDR1 reads SGHDT; CDR2 reads YYEEEE. The CDR3 spans 18 residues. This CDR3 reads CASSSQRYRVTTNEKLFF. The CDR3 DNA follows: TGTGCCAGCAGCTCCCAAAGATACAGGGTGACAACTAATGAAAAACTGTTTTTT. Using reference TRBV5-6 and TRBJ1-4 for the parts outside the CDR3, the full variable domain is DAGVTQSPTHLIKTRGQQVTLRCSPKSGHDTVSWYQQALGQGPQFIFQYYEEEERQRGNFPDRFSGHQFPNYSSELNVNALLLGDSALYLCASSSQRYRVTTNEKLFFGSGTQLSVL.

The V call is TRBV4-1, the J call TRBJ2-1; the D gene is possibly TRBD2 (5 bases). The CDR3 is made up of 16 amino acids. Trimming left V 0 bases short and J 1 base short, with 10 bases between. The germline CDR1 and CDR2 sequences are MGHRA and YSYEKL. The CDR3 DNA is TGCGCCAGCAGCCAAGATCCGAGGGTTTCCTACAATGAGCAGTTCTTC. Translated: CASSQDPRVSYNEQFF.

The chain has TRBV5-1 and TRBJ1-4; TRBD1 matches 9 bases. Unmatched junction bases numbered 8, after V lost 5 bases and J lost 6 bases. Germline V gene lookup returns CDR1 SGHRS and CDR2 YFSETQ. There are 15 residues in the CDR3. The CDR3 protein is CASSIGQGPDEKLFF. CDR3 in DNA: TGCGCCAGCAGTATAGGACAGGGGCCGGATGAAAAACTGTTTTTT.

This chain uses TRBV7-8 with TRBJ2-3; D not resolved. This CDR3 spans 14 amino acids. The germline gives CDR1 SGHVS, CDR2 FQNEAQ. Trimming took off 5 bases at V and 2 bases at J, with 11 bases between the two ends. Here the CDR3 DNA reads TGTGCCAGCAGCATGGCAGGATCCACAGATACGCAGTATTTT. It codes for CASSMAGSTDTQYF.

This clone was observed a handful of times. The CDR3 here is CASSLGSSPYNEQFF. Here the CDR3 DNA reads TGTGCCAGCAGCTTAGGGTCTAGCCCCTACAATGAGCAGTTCTTC. The chain couples TRBV7-2 to TRBJ2-1, with D tentatively TRBD2 (5 bases). Deletions cut 1 base from V and 2 bases from J, with 9 bases between. This CDR3 is 15 amino acids long. Germline V gene sequence: CDR1 SGHTA, CDR2 FQGNSA.

The gene calls are TRBV6-4 and TRBJ1-1, with a weak D call TRBD1 (6 bases). CDR1 and CDR2 (germline): MRHNA, SNTAGT. Trimming stripped 4 bases from V and 5 bases from J, with 14 bases between. This CDR3 is 14 amino acids long. The CDR3 DNA follows: TGTGCCAGCAGTGCTACAGGGAAGGGAACTGAAGCTTTCTTT. This encodes CASSATGKGTEAFF.

This chain connects TRBV14 to TRBJ1-2; D may be TRBD1 (5 bases). The CDR3 runs to 15 residues. The germline V gene has CDR1 SGHDN and CDR2 FVKESK. The V and J ends lost 1 base and 3 bases respectively, with 12 bases between them. CDR3 region: CASSQGTPGDYGYTF. The CDR3 DNA sequence: TGTGCCAGCAGCCAAGGGACGCCGGGGGACTATGGCTACACCTTC.

This rearrangement joins TRBV27 to TRBJ2-2, with 7 bases lining up with TRBD1. Looked up from germline, CDR1 is MNHEY and CDR2 is SMNVEV (reference sequence). The CDR3 is 16 amino acids. With 3 bases clipped from V and 4 bases from J, the junction kept 8 bases outside the gene matches. CDR3 DNA: TGTGCCAGCAGTTTTCGACAGGGTCGGGGCACCGGGGAGCTGTTTTTT. Its translation: CASSFRQGRGTGELFF.

The chain employs TRBV4-1 and TRBJ2-7; D may be TRBD1 (8 bases). The CDR3 length is 15 residues. Germline-derived CDR1 and CDR2 are MGHRA and YSYEKL. V gave up 1 base and J gave up 3 bases, with 13 bases separating them. This CDR3 is CASSQGYRGGYEQYF. CDR3 bases: TGCGCCAGCAGCCAAGGGTACAGGGGGGGCTACGAGCAGTACTTC.

V and J are TRBV14 and TRBJ2-3; D is possibly TRBD2 (6 bases). Germline V CDR1 and CDR2: SGHDN, FVKESK. This CDR3 spans 14 amino acids. V was clipped by 1 base and J by 6 bases, with 11 bases between them. DNA of the CDR3: TGTGCCAGCAGCCAAGGGAGGGCCGTGGATACGCAGTATTTT. This translates into CASSQGRAVDTQYF.

This clone was observed a few times. The chain recombines TRBV6-1 with TRBJ2-7; 8 bases line up with TRBD2. This CDR3 is built from 21 residues. In germline, CDR1 is MNHNS, CDR2 SASEGT. V lost 2 bases to trimming and J lost 0 bases; unmatched junction nucleotides: 21. The CDR3 coding sequence is TGTGCCAGCAGTGAAAAGGAAGGGTTTGGGCTAGCGGGTTATGCCTCCTACGAGCAGTACTTC. As protein: CASSEKEGFGLAGYASYEQYF.